This T cell receptor (beta chain) was identified in a study of vaccination effects on CD4 cells after COVID-19. Using immunoSEQ multiplex PCR, the repertoire was profiled, and TCRdb retains in-frame clones only, with some absent. The sample has fewer than 35,000 clones; about 69% are singletons. Germline V gives CDR1 LNHDA, CDR2 SQIVND (reference sequence). The CDR3 runs to 16 residues. V shed 3 bases and J shed 2 bases, with 16 bases lying between them. Sequencing followed a ViraFEST assay step that expanded antigen-specific CD4+ T cells with viral peptide pools. The authors isolated CD4+ T cells after around nine days of culture. By PCR, the person was confirmed to have had SARS-CoV-2 infection between March and December 2020. Worth noting for this clone: Its specificity is not known.

The TCR was taken from a human donor who had a prior SARS-CoV-2 infection. The rearrangement joins TRBV19 to TRBJ2-5; D might be TRBD2 (7 bases). The sequences come from CD4+ T cells from PBMCs cultured with a peptide pool, collected before COVID-19 vaccination. The DNA of the CDR3 is TGTGCCAGTAGTATTACCGGGGGGCCGTGGCAAGAGACCCAGTACTTC. Translated: CASSITGGPWQETQYF.